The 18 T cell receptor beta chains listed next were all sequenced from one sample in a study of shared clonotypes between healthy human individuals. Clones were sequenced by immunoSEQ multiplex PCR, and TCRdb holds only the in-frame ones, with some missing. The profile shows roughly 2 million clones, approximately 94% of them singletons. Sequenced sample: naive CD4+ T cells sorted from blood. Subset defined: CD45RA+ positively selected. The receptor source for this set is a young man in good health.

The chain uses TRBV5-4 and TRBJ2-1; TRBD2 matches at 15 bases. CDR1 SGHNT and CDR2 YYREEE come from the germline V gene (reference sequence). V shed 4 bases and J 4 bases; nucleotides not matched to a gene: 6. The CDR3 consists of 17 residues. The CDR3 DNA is TGTGCCAGCAGCACTGGACTAGCGGGAGGGGCTTACAATGAGCAGTTCTTC. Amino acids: CASSTGLAGGAYNEQFF.

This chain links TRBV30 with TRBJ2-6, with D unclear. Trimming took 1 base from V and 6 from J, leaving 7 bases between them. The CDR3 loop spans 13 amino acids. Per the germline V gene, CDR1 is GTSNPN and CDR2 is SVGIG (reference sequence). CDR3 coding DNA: TGTGCCTGGAGTGGCGTACCGGCCAACGTCCTGACTTTC. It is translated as CAWSGVPANVLTF.

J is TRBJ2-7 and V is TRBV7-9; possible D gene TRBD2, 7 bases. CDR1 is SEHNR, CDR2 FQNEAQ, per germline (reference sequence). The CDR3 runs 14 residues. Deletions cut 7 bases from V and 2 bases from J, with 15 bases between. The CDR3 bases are TGTGCCAGCAACACGGACGGGGGGCCCTACGAGCAGTACTTC. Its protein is CASNTDGGPYEQYF.

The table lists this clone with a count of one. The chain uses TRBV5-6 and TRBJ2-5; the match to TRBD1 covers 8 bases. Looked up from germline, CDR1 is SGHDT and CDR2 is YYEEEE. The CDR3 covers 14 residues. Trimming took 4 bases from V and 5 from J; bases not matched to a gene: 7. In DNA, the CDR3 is TGTGCCAGCAGCCCGCCGGGGGACAGGGAGACCCAGTACTTC. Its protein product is CASSPPGDRETQYF.

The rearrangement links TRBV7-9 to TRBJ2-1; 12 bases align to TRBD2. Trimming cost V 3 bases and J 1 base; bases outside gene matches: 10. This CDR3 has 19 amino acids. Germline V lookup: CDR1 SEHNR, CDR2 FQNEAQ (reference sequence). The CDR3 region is CASSLIFASGRGSYNEQFF. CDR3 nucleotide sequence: TGTGCCAGCAGCTTGATATTTGCTAGCGGGAGGGGTTCCTACAATGAGCAGTTCTTC.

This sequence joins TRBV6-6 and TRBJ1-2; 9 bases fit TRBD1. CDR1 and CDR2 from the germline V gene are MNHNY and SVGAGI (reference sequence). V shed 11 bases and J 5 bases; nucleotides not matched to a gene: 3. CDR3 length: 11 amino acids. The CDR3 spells CAGGQGYGYTF. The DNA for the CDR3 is TGTGCCGGGGGACAGGGATATGGCTACACCTTC.

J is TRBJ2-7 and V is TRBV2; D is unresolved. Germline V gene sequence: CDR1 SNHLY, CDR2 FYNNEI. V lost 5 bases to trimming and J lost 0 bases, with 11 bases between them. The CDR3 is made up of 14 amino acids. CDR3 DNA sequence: TGTGCCAGCAGTCACCCATCAAGCTCCTACGAGCAGTACTTC. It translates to CASSHPSSSYEQYF.

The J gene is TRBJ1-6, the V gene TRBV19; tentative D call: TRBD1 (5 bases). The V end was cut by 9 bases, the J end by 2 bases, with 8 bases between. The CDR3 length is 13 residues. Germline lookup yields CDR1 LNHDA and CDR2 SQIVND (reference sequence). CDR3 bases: TGTGCCAGCCGGGACGCCTATAATTCACCCCTCCACTTT. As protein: CASRDAYNSPLHF.

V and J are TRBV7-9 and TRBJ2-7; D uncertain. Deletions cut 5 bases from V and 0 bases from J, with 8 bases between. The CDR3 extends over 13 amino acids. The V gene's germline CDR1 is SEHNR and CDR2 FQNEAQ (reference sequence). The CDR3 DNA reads TGTGCCAGCAGCCATACTAACTCCTACGAGCAGTACTTC. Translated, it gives CASSHTNSYEQYF.

The CDR3 DNA sequence: TGTGCAAGTCGCTTAGCCATCCCTGAGAGGCGCAGGGTGGTGCCTAATCAGCCCCAGCATTTT. Protein: CASRLAIPERRRVVPNQPQHF. V is TRBV12-2 and J is TRBJ1-5; the table's D call of TRBD1 was not tested on the DNA. TRBV12-2 is a recognized pseudogene. This CDR3 comprises 21 residues.

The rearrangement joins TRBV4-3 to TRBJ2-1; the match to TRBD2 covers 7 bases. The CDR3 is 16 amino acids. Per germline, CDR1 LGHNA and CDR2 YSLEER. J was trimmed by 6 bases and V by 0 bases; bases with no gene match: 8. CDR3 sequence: CASSQEREYTFNEQFF. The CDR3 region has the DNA TGCGCCAGCAGCCAAGAGCGGGAGTACACATTCAATGAGCAGTTCTTC.

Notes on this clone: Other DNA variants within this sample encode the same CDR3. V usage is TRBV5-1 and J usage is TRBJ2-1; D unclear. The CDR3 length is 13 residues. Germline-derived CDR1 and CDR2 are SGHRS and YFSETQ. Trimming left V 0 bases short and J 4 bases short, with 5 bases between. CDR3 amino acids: CASSLGGYNEQFF. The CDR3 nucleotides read TGCGCCAGCAGCTTGGGGGGATACAATGAGCAGTTCTTC.

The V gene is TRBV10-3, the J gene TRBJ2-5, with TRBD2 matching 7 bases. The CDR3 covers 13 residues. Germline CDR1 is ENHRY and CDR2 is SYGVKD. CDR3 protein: CANSGSGQETQYF. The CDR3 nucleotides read TGTGCTAACAGTGGTAGCGGGCAAGAGACCCAGTACTTC.

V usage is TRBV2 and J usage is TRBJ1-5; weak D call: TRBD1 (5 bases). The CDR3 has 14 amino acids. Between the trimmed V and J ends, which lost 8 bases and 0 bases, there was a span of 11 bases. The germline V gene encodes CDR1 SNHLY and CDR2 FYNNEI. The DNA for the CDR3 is TGTGCCAGCGGGACGAGGTATAGCAATCAGCCCCAGCATTTT. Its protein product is CASGTRYSNQPQHF.

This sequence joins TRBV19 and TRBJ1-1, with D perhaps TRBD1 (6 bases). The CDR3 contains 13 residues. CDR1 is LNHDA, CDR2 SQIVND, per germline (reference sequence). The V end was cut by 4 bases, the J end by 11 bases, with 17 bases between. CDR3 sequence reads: CASSTTVQGAAFF. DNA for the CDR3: TGTGCCAGTAGTACCACCGTACAGGGTGCGGCTTTCTTT.

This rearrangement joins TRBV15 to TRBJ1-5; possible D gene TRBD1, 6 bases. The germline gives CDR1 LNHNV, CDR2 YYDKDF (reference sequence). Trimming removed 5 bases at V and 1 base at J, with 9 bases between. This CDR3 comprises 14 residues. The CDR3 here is CATSPGQSNQPQHF. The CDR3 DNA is TGTGCCACCAGCCCAGGACAGAGCAATCAGCCCCAGCATTTT.

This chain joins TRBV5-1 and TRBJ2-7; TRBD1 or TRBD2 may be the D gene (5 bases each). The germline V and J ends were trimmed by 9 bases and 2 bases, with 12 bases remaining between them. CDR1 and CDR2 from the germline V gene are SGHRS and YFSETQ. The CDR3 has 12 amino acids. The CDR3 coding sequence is TGCGCCACCCTCGGGGCGCCCTACGAGCAGTACTTC. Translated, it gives CATLGAPYEQYF.

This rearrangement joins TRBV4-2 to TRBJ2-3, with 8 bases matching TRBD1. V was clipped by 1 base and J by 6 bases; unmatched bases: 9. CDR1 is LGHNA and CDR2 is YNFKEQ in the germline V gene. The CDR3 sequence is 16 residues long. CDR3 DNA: TGTGCCAGCAGCCAAGGACAGGGGAGAAACACGGATACGCAGTATTTT. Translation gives CASSQGQGRNTDTQYF.